These T cell receptor beta chains were read from a single sample in a study of OX40 agonist ivuxolimab in advanced cancers. TCRdb keeps only in-frame clones here, not all; method: immunoSEQ multiplex PCR. The sample has tens of thousands of clones; about 89% are singletons. This sample comprised CD4+ or CD8+ T cells sorted from blood, obtained in a trial of the OX40 agonist ivuxolimab. All receptors come from an adult with an advanced solid tumor such as melanoma, head and neck, liver or kidney cancer. The CDR3 runs from the conserved cysteine through the conserved F or W. Clone sizes are given selectively: once, few, many, or a class where the clone is expanded.

16	TRBV7-9	TRBJ2-1	-	CASSLAAGVSYNEQFF
14	TRBV6-1	TRBJ2-7	-	CASTEVVGIYEQYF
15	TRBV10-1	TRBJ2-1	-	CASSESRGTVNEQFF
15	TRBV19	TRBJ1-5	few	CASIPTGYSNQPQHF
12	TRBV6-1	TRBJ1-2	-	CASRDTRGGYTF
16	TRBV7-9	TRBJ2-2	-	CASSSAGAFNTGELFF
13	TRBV19	TRBJ1-4	-	CAITGRINEKLFF
11	TRBV14	TRBJ2-1	-	CASSQINEQFF
16	TRBV6-6	TRBJ2-1	-	CASSRTSGGSYNEQFF
17	TRBV4-3	TRBJ2-1	-	CASSHTTPGVSYNEQFF
13	TRBV2	TRBJ1-2	-	CASSGQPNYGYTF
13	TRBV28	TRBJ1-2	-	CASRWGSRDGYTF
16	TRBV6-1	TRBJ2-5	-	CASSGSSGGLRETQYF
13	TRBV27	TRBJ1-5	-	CASSLLGAQPQHF
15	TRBV7-2	TRBJ1-1	-	CASSLVTGAGTEAFF
14	TRBV7-2	TRBJ2-5	-	CASSLYGGQETQYF
11	TRBV20-1	TRBJ2-5	-	CSASTGGTQYF
14	TRBV9	TRBJ2-2	-	CASSAGPRDGELFF
15	TRBV5-4	TRBJ1-2	-	CASSPRTAGGYGYTF
16	TRBV5-1	TRBJ2-7	-	CASRGDSGGRVYEQYF
11	TRBV20-1	TRBJ1-1	-	CSARDLQGLVF
13	TRBV10-2	TRBJ1-4	once	CASRDSANEKLFF